The clone carrying this TCR beta chain was recorded only once. Its antigen is as yet unknown. This sample stems from a study of regulatory T cells in long-lasting Graves disease. Study-wide context: Persistence in Graves' disease required over 5 years of antithyroid drugs plus positive TSH receptor antibodies.

Time point of the sample: persistent/refractory GD, antithyroid drugs over 5 years with positive TRAb. Isolated PBMC RNA provided the starting material for the TCR library. Staff took roughly 9.6 milliliters of peripheral blood and put it into EDTA tubes. Findings and caveats of the study: Persistent Graves' patients showed less TCR diversity than newly diagnosed ones.

With iRepertoire HTBI primers and Arm-PCR of CDR3 regions, TCR beta libraries were built. MiXCR was run by TCRdb on the multiplex PCR reads, yielding one entry per CDR3 protein. Of roughly 450,000 distinct CDR3 sequences detected, about 25% appear once; the ten largest clones hold roughly 30%. Trimming took off 2 bases at V and 4 bases at J, with 24 bases between the two ends. The CDR3 length is 19 residues. In germline, CDR1 is SEHNR, CDR2 FQNEAQ (reference sequence). This clonotype was obtained from a female donor with Graves disease. Sequenced here: peripheral blood mononuclear cells (PBMCs), sampled when the disease was refractory, from a patient treated with antithyroid drugs. The rearrangement joins TRBV7-9 to TRBJ1-5; D not certain. The CDR3: CASSLIDLRYGSPNQPQHF. CDR3 DNA: TGTGCCAGCAGCTTAATTGATCTCAGGTACGGGTCTCCGAATCAGCCCCAGCATTTT.